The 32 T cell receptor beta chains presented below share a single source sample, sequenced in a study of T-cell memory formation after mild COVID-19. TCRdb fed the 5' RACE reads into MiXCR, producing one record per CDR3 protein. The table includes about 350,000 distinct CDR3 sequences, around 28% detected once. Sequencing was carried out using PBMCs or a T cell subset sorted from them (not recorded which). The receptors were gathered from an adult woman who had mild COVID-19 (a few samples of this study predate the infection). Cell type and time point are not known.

The CDR3: CASSFRAGLNEQFF. CDR3 sequence (DNA): TGTGCCAGCAGTTTTCGAGCGGGGTTGAATGAGCAGTTCTTC. This rearrangement joins TRBV12-3 or TRBV12-4 to TRBJ2-1; 7 bases align to TRBD2. This CDR3 contains 14 residues. Trimming at V came to 3 bases and at J to 7 bases, leaving 6 bases not matched to a gene.

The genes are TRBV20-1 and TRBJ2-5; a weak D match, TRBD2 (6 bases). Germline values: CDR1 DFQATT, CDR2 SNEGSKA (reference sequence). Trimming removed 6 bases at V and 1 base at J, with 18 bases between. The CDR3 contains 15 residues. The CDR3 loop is CSAAPGGAAQETQYF. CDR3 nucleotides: TGCAGTGCGGCCCCCGGGGGAGCGGCCCAAGAGACCCAGTACTTC.

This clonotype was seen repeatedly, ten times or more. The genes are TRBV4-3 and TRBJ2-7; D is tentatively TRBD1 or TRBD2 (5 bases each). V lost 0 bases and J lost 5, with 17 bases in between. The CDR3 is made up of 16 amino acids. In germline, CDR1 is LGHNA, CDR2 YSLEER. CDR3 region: CASSQDLIRGVNEQYF. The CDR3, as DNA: TGCGCCAGCAGCCAAGATCTTATACGAGGGGTCAACGAGCAGTACTTC.

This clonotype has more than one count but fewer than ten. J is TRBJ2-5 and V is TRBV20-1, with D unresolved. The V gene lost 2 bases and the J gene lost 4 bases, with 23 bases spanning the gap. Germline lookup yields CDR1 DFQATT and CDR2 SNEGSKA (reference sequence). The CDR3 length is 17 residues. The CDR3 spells CSARRSGVGSRGETQYF. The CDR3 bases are TGCAGTGCTAGACGTTCAGGCGTCGGTTCTAGAGGAGAGACCCAGTACTTC.

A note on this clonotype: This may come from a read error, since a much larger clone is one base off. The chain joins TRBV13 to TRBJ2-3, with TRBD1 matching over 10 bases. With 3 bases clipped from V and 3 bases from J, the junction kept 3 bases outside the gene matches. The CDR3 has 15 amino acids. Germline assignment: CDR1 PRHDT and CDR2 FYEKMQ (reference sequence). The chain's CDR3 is CASSFRDRGTDTQYF. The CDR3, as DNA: TGTGCCAGCAGCTTCCGGGACAGGGGAACAGATACGCAGTATTTT.

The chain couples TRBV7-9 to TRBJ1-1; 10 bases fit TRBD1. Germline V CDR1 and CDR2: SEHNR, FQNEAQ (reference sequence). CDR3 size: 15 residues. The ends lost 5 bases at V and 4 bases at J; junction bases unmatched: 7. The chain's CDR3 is CASSLAGTGATEAFF. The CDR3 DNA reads TGTGCCAGCAGCCTCGCAGGGACAGGGGCCACTGAAGCTTTCTTT.

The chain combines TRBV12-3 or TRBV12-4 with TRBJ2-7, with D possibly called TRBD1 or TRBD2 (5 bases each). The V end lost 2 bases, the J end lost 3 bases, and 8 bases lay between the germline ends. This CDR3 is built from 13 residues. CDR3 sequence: CASSLRDRYEQYF. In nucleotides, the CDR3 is TGTGCCAGCAGTTTACGGGACCGCTACGAGCAGTACTTC.

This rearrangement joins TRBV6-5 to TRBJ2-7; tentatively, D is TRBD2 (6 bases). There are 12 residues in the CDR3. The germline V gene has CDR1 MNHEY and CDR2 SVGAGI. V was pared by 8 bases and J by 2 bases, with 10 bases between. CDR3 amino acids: CASGTDAYEQYF. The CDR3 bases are TGTGCCAGCGGGACTGATGCCTACGAGCAGTACTTC.

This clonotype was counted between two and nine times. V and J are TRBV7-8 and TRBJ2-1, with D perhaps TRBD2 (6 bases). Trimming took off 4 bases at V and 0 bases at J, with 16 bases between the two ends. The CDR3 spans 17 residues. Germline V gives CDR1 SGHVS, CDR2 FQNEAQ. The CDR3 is CASSSRDLGSSYNEQFF. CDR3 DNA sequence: TGTGCCAGCAGCTCCCGGGACTTGGGGAGCTCCTACAATGAGCAGTTCTTC.

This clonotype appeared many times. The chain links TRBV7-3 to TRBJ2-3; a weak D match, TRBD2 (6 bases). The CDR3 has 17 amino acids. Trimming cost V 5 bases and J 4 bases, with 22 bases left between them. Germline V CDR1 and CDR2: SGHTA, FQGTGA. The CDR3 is CASSRDNVLREADTQYF. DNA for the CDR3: TGTGCCAGCAGCCGTGACAACGTCCTCAGGGAGGCAGATACGCAGTATTTT. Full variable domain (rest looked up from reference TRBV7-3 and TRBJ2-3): GAGVSQTPSNKVTEKGKYVELRCDPISGHTALYWYRQSLGQGPEFLIYFQGTGAADDSGLPNDRFFAVRPEGSVSTLKIQRTERGDSAVYLCASSRDNVLREADTQYFGPGTRLTVL.

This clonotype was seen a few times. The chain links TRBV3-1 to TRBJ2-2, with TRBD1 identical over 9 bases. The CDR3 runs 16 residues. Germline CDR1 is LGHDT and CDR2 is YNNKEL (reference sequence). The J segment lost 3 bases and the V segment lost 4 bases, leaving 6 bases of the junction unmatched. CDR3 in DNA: TGTGCCAGCAGCCTACAACAGGGGGCATACACCGGGGAGCTGTTTTTT. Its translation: CASSLQQGAYTGELFF.

The CDR3, as DNA: TGTGCCAGCAGTTTTAGCGGAAGGGGTCGAGGCACAGATACGCAGTATTTT. Amino acids: CASSFSGRGRGTDTQYF. The chain uses TRBV27 and TRBJ2-3; D possibly corresponds to TRBD2 (6 bases). This CDR3 is 17 amino acids long. CDR1 and CDR2 from the germline V gene are MNHEY and SMNVEV (reference sequence). Trimming stripped 3 bases from V and 1 base from J, with 17 bases between.

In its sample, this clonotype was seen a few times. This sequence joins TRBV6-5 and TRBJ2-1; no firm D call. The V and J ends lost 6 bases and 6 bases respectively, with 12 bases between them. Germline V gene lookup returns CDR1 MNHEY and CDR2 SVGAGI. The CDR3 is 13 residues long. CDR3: CASRVLSTNEQFF. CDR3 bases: TGTGCCAGCAGGGTCCTCTCTACCAATGAGCAGTTCTTC.

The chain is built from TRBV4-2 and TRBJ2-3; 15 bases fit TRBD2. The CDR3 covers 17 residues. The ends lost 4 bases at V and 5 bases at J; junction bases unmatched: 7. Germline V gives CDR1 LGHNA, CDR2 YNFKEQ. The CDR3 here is CASSPGLAGGPGDTQYF. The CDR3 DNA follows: TGTGCCAGCAGCCCAGGACTAGCGGGGGGGCCAGGAGATACGCAGTATTTT.

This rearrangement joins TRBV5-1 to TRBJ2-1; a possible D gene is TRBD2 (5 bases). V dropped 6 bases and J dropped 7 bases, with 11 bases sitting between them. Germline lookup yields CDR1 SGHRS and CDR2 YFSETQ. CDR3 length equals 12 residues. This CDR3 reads CASITPGNEQFF. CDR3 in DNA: TGCGCCAGCATCACCCCGGGGAATGAGCAGTTCTTC.

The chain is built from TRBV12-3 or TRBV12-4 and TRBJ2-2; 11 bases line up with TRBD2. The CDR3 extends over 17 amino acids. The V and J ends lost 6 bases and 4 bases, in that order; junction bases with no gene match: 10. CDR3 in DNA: TGTGCCAGCAGGAAATTAGCGGGAGGGATGGGCACCGGGGAGCTGTTTTTT. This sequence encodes CASRKLAGGMGTGELFF.

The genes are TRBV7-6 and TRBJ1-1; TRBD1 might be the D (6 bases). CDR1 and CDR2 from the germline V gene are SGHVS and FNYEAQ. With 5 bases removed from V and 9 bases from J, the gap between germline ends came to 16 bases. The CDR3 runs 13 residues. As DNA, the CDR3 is TGTGCCAGCAGCGAGGGGGGGGCGCGGAAAGCTTTCTTT. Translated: CASSEGGARKAFF.

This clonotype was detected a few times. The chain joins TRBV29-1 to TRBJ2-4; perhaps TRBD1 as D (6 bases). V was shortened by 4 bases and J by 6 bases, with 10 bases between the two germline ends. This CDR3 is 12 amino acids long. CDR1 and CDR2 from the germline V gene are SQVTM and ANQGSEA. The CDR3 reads CSVGTGRNIQYF. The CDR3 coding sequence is TGCAGCGTTGGAACAGGGAGAAACATTCAGTACTTC.

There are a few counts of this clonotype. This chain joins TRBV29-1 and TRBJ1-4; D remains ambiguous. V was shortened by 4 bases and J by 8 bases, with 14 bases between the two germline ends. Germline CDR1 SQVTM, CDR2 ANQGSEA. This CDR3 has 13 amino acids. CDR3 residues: CSVAGQLEEKLFF. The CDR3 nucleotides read TGCAGCGTTGCCGGGCAGTTGGAAGAAAAACTGTTTTTT.

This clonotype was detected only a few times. The CDR3: CASSSTSLGEQYF. CDR3 coding DNA: TGTGCCAGCAGTTCAACTTCCTTGGGCGAGCAGTACTTC. The rearrangement uses TRBV6-6 and TRBJ2-7; no clear D gene. The CDR3 is 13 residues long. The germline V gene encodes CDR1 MNHNY and CDR2 SVGAGI (reference sequence). Deletions cut 4 bases from V and 6 bases from J, with 13 bases between.

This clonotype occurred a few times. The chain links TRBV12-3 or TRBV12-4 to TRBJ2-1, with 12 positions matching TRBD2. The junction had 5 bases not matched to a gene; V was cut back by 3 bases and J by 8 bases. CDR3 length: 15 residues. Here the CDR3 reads CASSLSLAGGYEQFF. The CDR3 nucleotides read TGTGCCAGCAGTTTGTCACTAGCGGGGGGCTATGAGCAGTTCTTC.

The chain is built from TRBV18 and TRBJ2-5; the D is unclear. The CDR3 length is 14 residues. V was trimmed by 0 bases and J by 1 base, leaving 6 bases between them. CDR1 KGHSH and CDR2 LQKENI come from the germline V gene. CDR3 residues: CASSPPVSQETQYF. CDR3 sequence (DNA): TGTGCCAGCTCACCACCGGTTAGCCAAGAGACCCAGTACTTC.

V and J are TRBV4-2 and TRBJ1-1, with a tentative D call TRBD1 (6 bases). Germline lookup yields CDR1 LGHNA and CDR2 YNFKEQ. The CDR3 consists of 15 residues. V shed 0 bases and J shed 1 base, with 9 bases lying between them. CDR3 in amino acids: CASSQEWDTNTEAFF. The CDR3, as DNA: TGTGCCAGCAGCCAAGAATGGGACACGAACACTGAAGCTTTCTTT.

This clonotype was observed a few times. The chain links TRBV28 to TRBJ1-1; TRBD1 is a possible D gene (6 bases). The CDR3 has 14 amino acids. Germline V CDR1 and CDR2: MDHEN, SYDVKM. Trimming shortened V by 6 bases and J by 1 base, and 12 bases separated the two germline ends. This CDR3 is CASRVTGQNTEAFF. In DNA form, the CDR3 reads TGTGCCAGCAGGGTAACGGGACAGAACACTGAAGCTTTCTTT.

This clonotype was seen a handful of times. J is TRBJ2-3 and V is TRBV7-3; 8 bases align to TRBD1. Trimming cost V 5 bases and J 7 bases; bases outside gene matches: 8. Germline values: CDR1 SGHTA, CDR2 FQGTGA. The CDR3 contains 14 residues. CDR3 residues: CASSPDRGLNTQYF. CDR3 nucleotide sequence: TGTGCCAGCAGCCCCGACAGGGGACTTAATACGCAGTATTTT.

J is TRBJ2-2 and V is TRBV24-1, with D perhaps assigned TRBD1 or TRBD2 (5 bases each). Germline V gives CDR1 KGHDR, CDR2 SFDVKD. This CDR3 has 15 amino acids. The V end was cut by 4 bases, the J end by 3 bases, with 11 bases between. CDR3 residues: CATSDWDGYTGELFF. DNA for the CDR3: TGTGCCACCAGTGACTGGGACGGATACACCGGGGAGCTGTTTTTT.

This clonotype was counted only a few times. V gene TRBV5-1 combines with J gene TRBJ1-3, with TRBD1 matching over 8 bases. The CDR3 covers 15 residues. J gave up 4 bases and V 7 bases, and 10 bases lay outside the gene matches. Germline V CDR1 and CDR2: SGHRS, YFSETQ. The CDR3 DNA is TGCGCCAGCCGTTCGACAGGGGATCCCGGAAACACCATATATTTT. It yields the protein CASRSTGDPGNTIYF.

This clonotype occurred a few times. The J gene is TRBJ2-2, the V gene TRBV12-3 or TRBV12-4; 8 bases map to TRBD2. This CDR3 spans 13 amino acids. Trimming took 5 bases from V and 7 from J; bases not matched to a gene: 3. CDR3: CASSQRENGELFF. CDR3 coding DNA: TGTGCCAGCAGTCAGCGGGAGAACGGGGAGCTGTTTTTT.

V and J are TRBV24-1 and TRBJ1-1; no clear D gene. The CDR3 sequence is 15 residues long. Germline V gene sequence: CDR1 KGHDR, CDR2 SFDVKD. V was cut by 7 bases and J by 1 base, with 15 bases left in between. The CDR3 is CATRDPSRGNTEAFF. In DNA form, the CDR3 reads TGTGCCACCAGGGATCCCAGCCGCGGGAACACTGAAGCTTTCTTT.

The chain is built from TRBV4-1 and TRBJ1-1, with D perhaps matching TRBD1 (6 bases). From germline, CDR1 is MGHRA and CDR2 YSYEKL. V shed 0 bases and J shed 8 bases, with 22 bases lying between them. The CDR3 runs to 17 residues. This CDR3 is CASSQDPASIGGGEAFF. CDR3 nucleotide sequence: TGCGCCAGCAGCCAAGATCCTGCGTCGATAGGGGGAGGAGAAGCTTTCTTT.

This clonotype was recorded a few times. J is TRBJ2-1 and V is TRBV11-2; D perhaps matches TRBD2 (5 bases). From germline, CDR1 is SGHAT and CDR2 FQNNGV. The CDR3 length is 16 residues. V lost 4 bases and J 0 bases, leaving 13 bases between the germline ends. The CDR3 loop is CASSSTQRNSYNEQFF. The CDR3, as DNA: TGTGCCAGCAGCTCTACCCAGCGGAACTCCTACAATGAGCAGTTCTTC.

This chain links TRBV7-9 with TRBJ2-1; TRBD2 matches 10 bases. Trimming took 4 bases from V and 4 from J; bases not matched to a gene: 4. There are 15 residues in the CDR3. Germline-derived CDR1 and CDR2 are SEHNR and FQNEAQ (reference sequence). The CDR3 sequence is CASSSSGRVYNEQFF. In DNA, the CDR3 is TGTGCCAGCAGCTCTAGCGGGAGAGTTTACAATGAGCAGTTCTTC.